A selection of T cell receptor beta chains follows, all from one sample in a study of identical twins. TCRdb fed the 5' RACE reads into MiXCR, producing one record per CDR3 protein. The sample has 1.5 million to 2 million distinct CDR3 sequences, roughly a third seen once; the top ten hold over 0.25%. Source material: cord blood. The source of these receptors is a newborn girl in good health. Each CDR3 is given with its conserved first and last residue. The D gene is left open where the match is weak. Clone size is not always given. Where it is, it says once, few, many or a class for expanded clones.

d_call cdr3_length clone_size j_call v_call cdr3_aa cdr3_nt
TRBD2 15 few TRBJ2-7 TRBV6-1 CASSEASGDSYEQYF TGTGCCAGCAGTGAAGCTAGCGGGGATTCCTACGAGCAGTACTTC
TRBD1 16 NA TRBJ2-7 TRBV12-3/TRBV12-4 CASSLIDRGPAYEQYF TGTGCCAGCAGCCTGATAGACAGGGGCCCCGCCTACGAGCAGTACTTC
NA 13 NA TRBJ2-3 TRBV7-8 CASRRTPTDTQYF TGTGCCAGCAGGAGGACCCCCACAGATACGCAGTATTTT
TRBD1 13 NA TRBJ1-1 TRBV7-9 CASSLVGGQGAFF TGTGCCAGCAGCTTAGTAGGGGGACAGGGAGCTTTCTTT
NA 16 few TRBJ2-5 TRBV10-2 CASSGTRTDPQETQYF TGCGCCAGCAGTGGAACTCGGACAGATCCTCAAGAGACCCAGTACTTC
TRBD2 13 few TRBJ2-1 TRBV6-5 CASSPWTSGMEFF TGTGCCAGCAGTCCGTGGACTAGCGGGATGGAGTTCTTC
TRBD2 16 NA TRBJ2-1 TRBV15 CATSRTLAGGHNEQFF TGTGCCACCAGCAGGACCCTAGCGGGGGGCCACAATGAGCAGTTCTTC
TRBD1 16 once TRBJ1-3 TRBV7-8 CASSLGRTGYLNTIYF TGTGCCAGCAGCTTAGGCCGGACAGGGTACCTAAACACCATATATTTT
NA 11 NA TRBJ2-1 TRBV29-1 CSVSSPNEQFF TGCAGCGTTTCCTCGCCCAATGAGCAGTTCTTC
NA 14 few TRBJ2-5 TRBV5-1 CASSLDVYQETQYF TGCGCCAGCAGCCTCGACGTGTACCAAGAGACCCAGTACTTC
NA 15 few TRBJ1-5 TRBV21-1 CASSAKQGANQPQHF TGTGCCAGCAGCGCCAAACAGGGGGCCAATCAGCCCCAGCATTTT
NA 14 NA TRBJ2-7 TRBV3-1 CASSQAGAPDEQYF TGTGCCAGCAGCCAAGCAGGGGCTCCCGACGAGCAGTACTTC
NA 18 few TRBJ2-4 TRBV5-5 CASSAEVMAGVAKNIQYF TGTGCCAGCAGCGCGGAGGTGATGGCAGGGGTAGCCAAAAACATTCAGTACTTC
TRBD1 16 NA TRBJ1-2 TRBV5-1 CASSPQQGAGAFGYTF TGCGCCAGCAGCCCGCAACAGGGGGCAGGCGCTTTTGGCTACACCTTC
TRBD1 15 few TRBJ2-7 TRBV5-1 CASSPRQGRSYEQYF TGCGCCAGCAGCCCTAGACAGGGGCGCTCCTACGAGCAGTACTTC
NA 13 NA TRBJ1-6 TRBV20-1 CSAISSYNSPLHF TGCAGTGCTATAAGCTCCTATAATTCACCCCTCCACTTT
NA 16 NA TRBJ2-1 TRBV27 CASSLRRDRAHNEQFF TGTGCCAGCAGTTTACGCCGAGACAGAGCCCACAATGAGCAGTTCTTC
TRBD2 16 many TRBJ2-1 TRBV11-2 CASSLVRGRSYNEQFF TGTGCCAGCAGCTTAGTCCGCGGGAGGTCCTACAATGAGCAGTTCTTC
NA 14 NA TRBJ2-5 TRBV9 CASSVDVAKETQYF TGTGCCAGCAGCGTAGATGTAGCGAAAGAGACCCAGTACTTC
TRBD1 15 NA TRBJ2-7 TRBV5-6 CASSLLTGVRYEQYF TGTGCCAGCAGCTTGTTGACAGGGGTTAGGTACGAGCAGTACTTC
TRBD2 15 NA TRBJ2-7 TRBV5-1 CASWQGLAPYNEQYF TGCGCCAGCTGGCAGGGACTAGCTCCCTACAATGAGCAGTACTTC
NA 15 many TRBJ2-5 TRBV2 CASMQDPLFQETQYF TGTGCCAGCATGCAAGACCCCCTCTTCCAAGAGACCCAGTACTTC
TRBD2 14 few TRBJ2-5 TRBV7-9 CASRLAGDQETQYF TGTGCCAGCAGACTAGCGGGGGATCAAGAGACCCAGTACTTC
NA 14 NA TRBJ2-5 TRBV28 CASSFGREKETQYF TGTGCCAGCAGTTTCGGCAGGGAAAAAGAGACCCAGTACTTC
TRBD2 12 few TRBJ2-7 TRBV29-1 CSVGTSGAEQYF TGCAGCGTTGGGACTAGCGGGGCCGAGCAGTACTTC
TRBD2 15 few TRBJ2-7 TRBV20-1 CSARDGLALSYEQYF TGCAGTGCTAGAGATGGACTAGCTCTCTCCTACGAGCAGTACTTC
NA 14 few TRBJ2-7 TRBV2 CASSDQGTSYEQYF TGTGCCAGCAGTGATCAGGGGACCTCCTACGAGCAGTACTTC